Listed below are T cell receptor beta chains from one sample, sequenced in a study of technical replicates of blood from a few donors. Sequencing used immunoSEQ multiplex PCR; TCRdb keeps in-frame clones, though not all of them. The data contain about 83,000 clones, about 91% of them singletons. The sequenced sample was T cells isolated from PBMCs. The origin of the receptors is a human donor in good health. CDR3s include the opening cysteine and the closing phenylalanine or tryptophan. D genes are given only for firm matches. Where a row states a size, it is once, few, many or the class of an expanded clone; other rows omit it.

>TRBJ2-5|NA|NA|TRBV28
CASSRGSGVGQETQYF
TGTGCCAGCAGTCGAGGGTCGGGAGTGGGCCAAGAGACCCAGTACTTC
>TRBJ1-6|few|NA|TRBV30
CAWSVLSPLHF
TGTGCCTGGAGTGTACTATCACCCCTCCACTTT
>TRBJ1-6|once|NA|TRBV7-6
CASSSTASPNSPLHF
TGTGCCAGCAGCTCGACAGCGTCGCCTAATTCACCCCTCCACTTT
>TRBJ2-1|few|NA|TRBV4-1
CASSQDRARSSYNEQFF
TGCGCCAGCAGCCAAGACAGGGCCAGGAGCTCCTACAATGAGCAGTTCTTC
>TRBJ1-2|NA|TRBD1|TRBV7-9
CASSSGQGEGYYGYTF
TGTGCCAGCAGCTCGGGACAGGGGGAGGGCTACTATGGCTACACCTTC
>TRBJ2-7|NA|NA|TRBV20-1
CSAPGAYEQYF
TGCAGTGCTCCCGGGGCCTACGAGCAGTACTTC
>TRBJ2-2|NA|NA|TRBV5-1
CASNPGSGELFF
TGCGCCAGCAATCCCGGTTCCGGGGAGCTGTTTTTT
>TRBJ1-2|NA|NA|TRBV28
CASRLETDFYGYTF
TGTGCCAGCAGATTAGAGACAGATTTCTATGGCTACACCTTC
>TRBJ2-1|NA|TRBD2|TRBV29-1
CSVESRGGASEQFF
TGCAGCGTTGAATCCCGCGGGGGGGCGTCCGAGCAGTTCTTC
>TRBJ2-1|NA|NA|TRBV5-1
CASSLDSSDPSNEQFF
TGCGCCAGCAGCTTGGACTCTAGCGACCCCTCCAATGAGCAGTTCTTC
>TRBJ2-5|NA|TRBD2|TRBV2
CASSEGLAGETQYF
TGTGCCAGCAGTGAGGGTCTAGCGGGGGAGACCCAGTACTTC
>TRBJ1-1|NA|TRBD1|TRBV9
CASSEQGVGTEAFF
TGTGCCAGCAGCGAACAGGGGGTCGGCACTGAAGCTTTCTTT
>TRBJ1-3|NA|NA|TRBV25-1
CASSPRSFYSGNTIYF
TGTGCCAGCAGTCCCCGGAGCTTCTACTCTGGAAACACCATATATTTT
>TRBJ1-1|NA|TRBD1|TRBV5-4
CASSSQGATEAFF
TGTGCCAGCAGTTCCCAGGGGGCCACTGAAGCTTTCTTT